The 11 T cell receptor beta chains reported below all come from one sample, sequenced in a study of CD8 T cells in ankylosing spondylitis. TCRdb reanalysed the 5' RACE reads using MiXCR and keeps one entry per CDR3 protein. Of under 450,000 distinct CDR3 sequences listed, about 20% are singletons. The sequencing input was blood, either unsorted or a sorted T cell fraction (not recorded which). The source is a male donor with ankylosing spondylitis or in good health (not recorded which).

V and J are TRBV5-4 and TRBJ2-3, with D tentatively TRBD1 (5 bases). Deletions cut 4 bases from V and 1 base from J, with 13 bases between. The germline V gene encodes CDR1 SGHNT and CDR2 YYREEE (reference sequence). CDR3 size: 15 residues. CDR3 DNA sequence: TGTGCCAGCAGCCCGGACACTGGAGGCACAGATACGCAGTATTTT. As protein: CASSPDTGGTDTQYF.

This clonotype was picked up one time. CDR3 in amino acids: CASSPDTYYGYTF. CDR3 sequence (DNA): TGTGCCAGCAGTCCAGATACATACTATGGCTACACCTTC. The chain is built from TRBV6-1 and TRBJ1-2; D unclear. The germline V gene encodes CDR1 MNHNS and CDR2 SASEGT. The CDR3 is 13 amino acids. The V gene lost 5 bases and the J gene lost 3 bases, with 10 bases spanning the gap.

This sequence joins TRBV7-7 and TRBJ2-1; 7 positions agree with TRBD2. Per the germline V gene, CDR1 is SSHAT and CDR2 is FNYEAQ (reference sequence). V shed 1 base and J 4 bases; nucleotides not matched to a gene: 4. This CDR3 is 15 amino acids long. The CDR3 DNA sequence: TGTGCCAGCAGCTTAGGCGGGGGAAGGTACAATGAGCAGTTCTTC. It yields the protein CASSLGGGRYNEQFF.

In its sample, this clonotype was seen a few times. The chain uses TRBV7-8 and TRBJ2-4, with TRBD1 identical over 9 bases. Trimming removed 5 bases from V and 1 base from J; junction bases left unmatched: 6. CDR1 and CDR2 from the germline V gene are SGHVS and FQNEAQ. This CDR3 is 16 amino acids long. The CDR3: CASSQRTGAAKNIQYF. In DNA, the CDR3 is TGTGCCAGCAGCCAAAGGACAGGGGCGGCCAAAAACATTCAGTACTTC.

This clonotype was seen a few times. The chain links TRBV7-6 to TRBJ2-1, with TRBD2 as a possible D gene (5 bases). V lost 5 bases and J lost 9, with 14 bases in between. Germline V lookup: CDR1 SGHVS, CDR2 FNYEAQ. The CDR3 spans 13 residues. DNA for the CDR3: TGTGCCAGCAGCCTATCTGAAGGGAGTGAGCAGTTCTTC. Encoded protein: CASSLSEGSEQFF.

V and J are TRBV7-9 and TRBJ2-1; 9 nucleotides align to TRBD2. The germline V gene encodes CDR1 SEHNR and CDR2 FQNEAQ (reference sequence). The length of the CDR3 is 16 residues. The V segment lost 5 bases and the J segment 6 bases; nucleotides outside the gene matches: 11. CDR3 sequence: CASSPRAAGGPNEQFF. Here the CDR3 DNA reads TGTGCCAGCAGCCCCCGGGCAGCGGGGGGCCCCAATGAGCAGTTCTTC.

This chain uses TRBV29-1 with TRBJ2-3; D might be TRBD1 (5 bases). CDR1 SQVTM and CDR2 ANQGSEA come from the germline V gene. This CDR3 has 13 residues. With 0 bases removed from V and 8 bases from J, the gap between germline ends came to 12 bases. The CDR3 here is CSVEDLGRVTQYF. The CDR3 DNA reads as TGCAGCGTTGAAGATCTGGGCAGGGTTACGCAGTATTTT.

This rearrangement joins TRBV6-1 to TRBJ2-1, with 8 bases aligning to TRBD1. J was trimmed by 7 bases and V by 1 base; bases with no gene match: 6. Germline V gene data show CDR1 as MNHNS and CDR2 as SASEGT. The CDR3 spans 15 residues. In DNA, the CDR3 is TGTGCCAGCAGTGAAGGGACAGGGAATTGGAATGAGCAGTTCTTC. Its protein is CASSEGTGNWNEQFF.

The J gene is TRBJ1-1, the V gene TRBV3-1; D may be TRBD1 (5 bases). Germline V gene sequence: CDR1 LGHDT, CDR2 YNNKEL (reference sequence). The V and J ends lost 0 bases and 6 bases respectively, with 17 bases between them. This CDR3 is 16 amino acids long. The CDR3 reads CASSQDPGDGVPEAFF. CDR3 DNA sequence: TGTGCCAGCAGCCAAGATCCGGGGGACGGTGTTCCTGAAGCTTTCTTT.

J is TRBJ2-1 and V is TRBV2, with TRBD1 identical over 8 bases. The CDR3 totals 14 residues. The germline V gene encodes CDR1 SNHLY and CDR2 FYNNEI. With V trimmed by 10 bases and J by 9 bases, 14 bases remained unmatched. CDR3 protein: CAIEGTGLGGEQFF. The CDR3 DNA reads as TGTGCCATTGAAGGGACAGGACTGGGGGGTGAGCAGTTCTTC.

This chain uses TRBV4-2 with TRBJ2-3; D call uncertain. Germline lookup yields CDR1 LGHNA and CDR2 YNFKEQ. The CDR3 extends over 15 amino acids. V shed 0 bases and J shed 0 bases, with 7 bases lying between them. As DNA, the CDR3 is TGTGCCAGCAGCCAAGAAAGGGCGAGCACAGATACGCAGTATTTT. Protein product: CASSQERASTDTQYF.